This TCR beta chain emerged from a study of CD8 T cells in ankylosing spondylitis. Notes on the study in general: Seemingly characteristic of ankylosing spondylitis blood was a TCR beta motif consisting of eight highly homologous variants.

TCR beta libraries were made by quantitative 5'-RACE with molecular barcodes. TCRdb reanalysed the 5' RACE reads using MiXCR and keeps one entry per CDR3 protein. The sample contains about 280,000 distinct CDR3 sequences, around 19% of which appear only once. CDR1 is SGHDT, CDR2 YYEEEE, per germline. V lost 1 base and J lost 0, with 7 bases in between. This CDR3 region has 14 residues. For this clonotype: Its target is unknown.

The chain links TRBV5-6 to TRBJ2-5; D is unclear. Sequenced sample: blood, either unsorted or a sorted T cell fraction (not recorded which). This TCR was sampled from a male donor with ankylosing spondylitis or in good health (not recorded which). The CDR3 region has the DNA TGTGCCAGCAGCTTGCTAGGAAACCAAGAGACCCAGTACTTC. The encoded protein is CASSLLGNQETQYF.